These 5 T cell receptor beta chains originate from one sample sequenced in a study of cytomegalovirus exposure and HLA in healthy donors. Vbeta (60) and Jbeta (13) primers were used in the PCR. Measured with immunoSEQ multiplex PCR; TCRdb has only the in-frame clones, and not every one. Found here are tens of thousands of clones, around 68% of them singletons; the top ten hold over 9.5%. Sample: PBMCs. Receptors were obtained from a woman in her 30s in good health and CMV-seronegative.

CDR3 DNA sequence: TGTGCCAGCAGACAAACAGGGGCCTACGCGTACGAGCAGTACTTC. This translates into CASRQTGAYAYEQYF. V is TRBV7-3 and J is TRBJ2-7, with TRBD1 matching over 7 bases. The trim removed 6 bases at V and 4 bases at J, leaving 12 bases unmatched. The CDR3 is made up of 15 amino acids. Germline V gene data show CDR1 as SGHTA and CDR2 as FQGTGA.

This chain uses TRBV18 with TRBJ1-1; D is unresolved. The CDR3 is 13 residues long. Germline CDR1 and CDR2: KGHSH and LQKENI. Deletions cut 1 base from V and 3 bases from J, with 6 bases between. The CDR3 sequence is CASSPQGDTEAFF. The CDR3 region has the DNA TGTGCCAGCTCACCACAGGGAGACACTGAAGCTTTCTTT.

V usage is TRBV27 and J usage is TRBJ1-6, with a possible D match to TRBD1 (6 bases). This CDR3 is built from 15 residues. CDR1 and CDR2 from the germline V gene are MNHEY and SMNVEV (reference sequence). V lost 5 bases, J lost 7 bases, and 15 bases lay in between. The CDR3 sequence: CASSVAGAGNSPLHF. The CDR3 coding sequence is TGTGCCAGCAGTGTCGCGGGGGCTGGGAATTCACCCCTCCACTTT.

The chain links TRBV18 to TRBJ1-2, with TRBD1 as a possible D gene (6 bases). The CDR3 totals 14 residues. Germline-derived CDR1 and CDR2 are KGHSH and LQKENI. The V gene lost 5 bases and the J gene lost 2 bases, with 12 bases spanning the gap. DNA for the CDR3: TGTGCCAGCTCATTTGGACAGCCGAACTATGGCTACACCTTC. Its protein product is CASSFGQPNYGYTF.

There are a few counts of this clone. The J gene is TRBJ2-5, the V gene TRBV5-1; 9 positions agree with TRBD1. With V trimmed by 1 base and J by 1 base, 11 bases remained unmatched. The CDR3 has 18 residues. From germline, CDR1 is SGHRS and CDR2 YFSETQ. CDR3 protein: CASSLLPGQGGTQETQYF. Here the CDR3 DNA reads TGCGCCAGCAGCTTGTTACCGGGACAGGGAGGGACCCAAGAGACCCAGTACTTC. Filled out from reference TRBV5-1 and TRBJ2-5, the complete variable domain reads KAGVTQTPRYLIKTRGQQVTLSCSPISGHRSVSWYQQTPGQGLQFLFEYFSETQRNKGNFPGRFSGRQFSNSRSEMNVSTLELGDSALYLCASSLLPGQGGTQETQYFGPGTRLLVL.